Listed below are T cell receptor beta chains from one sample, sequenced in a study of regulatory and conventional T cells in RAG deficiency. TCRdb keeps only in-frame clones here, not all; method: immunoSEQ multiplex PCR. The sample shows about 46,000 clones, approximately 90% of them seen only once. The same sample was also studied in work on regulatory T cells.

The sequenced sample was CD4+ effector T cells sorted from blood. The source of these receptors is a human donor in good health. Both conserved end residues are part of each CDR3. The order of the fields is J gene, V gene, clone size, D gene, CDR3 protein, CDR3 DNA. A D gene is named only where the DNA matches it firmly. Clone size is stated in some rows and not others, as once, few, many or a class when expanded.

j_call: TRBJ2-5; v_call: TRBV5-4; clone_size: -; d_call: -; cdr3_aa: CASSPGEAQTQYF; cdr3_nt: TGTGCCAGCAGCCCTGGCGAGGCCCAGACCCAGTACTTC
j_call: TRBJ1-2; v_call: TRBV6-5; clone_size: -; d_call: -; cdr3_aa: CASSYSPAANYGYTF; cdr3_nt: TGTGCCAGCAGTTACTCCCCGGCGGCTAACTATGGCTACACCTTC
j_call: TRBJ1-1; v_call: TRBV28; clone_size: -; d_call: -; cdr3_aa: CASSALQGVSEAFF; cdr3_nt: TGTGCCAGCAGTGCGTTACAGGGAGTTTCTGAAGCTTTCTTT
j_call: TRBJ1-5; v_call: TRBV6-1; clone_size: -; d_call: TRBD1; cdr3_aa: CASSPGTGWNQPQHF; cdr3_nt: TGTGCCAGCAGCCCTGGGACAGGGTGGAATCAGCCCCAGCATTTT
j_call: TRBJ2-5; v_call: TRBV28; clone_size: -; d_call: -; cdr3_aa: CASRVAGGVQETQYF; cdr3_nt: TGTGCCAGCAGGGTAGCAGGGGGGGTTCAGGAGACCCAGTACTTC
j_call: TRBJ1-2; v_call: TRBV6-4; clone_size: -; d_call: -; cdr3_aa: CASSSQGNGGYTF; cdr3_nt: TGTGCCAGCAGTAGCCAGGGTAACGGGGGCTACACCTTC
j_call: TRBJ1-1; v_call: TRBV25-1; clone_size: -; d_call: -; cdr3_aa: CASSEYRESTGKDTEAFF; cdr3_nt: TGTGCCAGCAGTGAATACCGGGAGTCGACAGGAAAAGACACTGAAGCTTTCTTT
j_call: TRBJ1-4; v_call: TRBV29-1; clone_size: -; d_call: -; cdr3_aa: CSVGQGNEKLFF; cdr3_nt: TGCAGCGTTGGGCAGGGTAATGAAAAACTGTTTTTT
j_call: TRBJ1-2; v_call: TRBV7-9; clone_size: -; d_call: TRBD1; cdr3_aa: CASSLVGDPTGIANYGYTF; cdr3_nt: TGTGCCAGCAGCTTAGTCGGGGACCCGACAGGGATCGCTAACTATGGCTACACCTTC
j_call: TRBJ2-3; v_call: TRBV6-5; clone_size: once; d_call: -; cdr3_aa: CASSFNSLADTQYF; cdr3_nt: TGTGCCAGCTCTTTCAACAGTCTGGCAGATACGCAGTATTTT
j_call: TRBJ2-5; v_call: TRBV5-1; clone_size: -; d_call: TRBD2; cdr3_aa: CASSSGTSEGIETQYF; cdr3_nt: TGCGCCAGCAGCTCCGGGACTAGCGAGGGGATAGAGACCCAGTACTTC
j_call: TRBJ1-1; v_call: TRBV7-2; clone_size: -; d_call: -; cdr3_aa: CASSLAQGLNTEAFF; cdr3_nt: TGTGCCAGCAGCCTAGCACAGGGATTGAACACTGAAGCTTTCTTT
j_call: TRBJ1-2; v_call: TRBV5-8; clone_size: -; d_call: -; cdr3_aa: CASSAWTGYGYTF; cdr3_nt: TGTGCCAGCAGCGCCTGGACCGGTTATGGCTACACCTTC
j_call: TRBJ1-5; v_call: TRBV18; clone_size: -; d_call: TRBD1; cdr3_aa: CASSPGTGGGQPQHF; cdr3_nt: TGTGCCAGCTCACCGGGGACAGGGGGAGGCCAGCCCCAGCATTTT
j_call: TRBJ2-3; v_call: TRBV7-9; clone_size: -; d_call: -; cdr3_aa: CASSLGGQDTQYF; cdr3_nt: TGTGCCAGCAGCTTAGGTGGGCAAGATACGCAGTATTTT
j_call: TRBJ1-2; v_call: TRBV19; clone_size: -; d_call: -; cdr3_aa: CASSPWDGKMLGYTF; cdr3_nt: TGTGCCAGTAGTCCGTGGGACGGAAAAATGCTTGGCTACACCTTC
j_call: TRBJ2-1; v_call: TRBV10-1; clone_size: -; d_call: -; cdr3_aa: CASASSYILTSRPDRIGQFF; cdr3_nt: TGCGCCAGCGCTTCTTCGTACATACTGACCTCAAGGCCCGACCGGATAGGACAGTTCTTC
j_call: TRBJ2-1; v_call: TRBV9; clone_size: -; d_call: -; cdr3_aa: CASSVGPSSYNEQFF; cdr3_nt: TGTGCCAGCAGCGTAGGACCGAGCTCCTACAATGAGCAGTTCTTC
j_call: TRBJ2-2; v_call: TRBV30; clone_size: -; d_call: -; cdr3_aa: CAWRLTGIFGGELFF; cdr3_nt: TGTGCCTGGAGACTTACCGGGATTTTCGGGGGGGAGCTGTTTTTT
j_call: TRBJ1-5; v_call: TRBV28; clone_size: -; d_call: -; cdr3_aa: CASSLRVWVSRNQPQHF; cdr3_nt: TGTGCCAGCAGTTTAAGGGTATGGGTCTCGCGCAATCAGCCCCAGCATTTT
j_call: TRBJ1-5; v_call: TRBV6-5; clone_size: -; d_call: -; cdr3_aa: CASRGQHFSNQPQHF; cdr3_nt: TGTGCCAGCAGAGGACAGCACTTTAGCAATCAGCCCCAGCATTTT
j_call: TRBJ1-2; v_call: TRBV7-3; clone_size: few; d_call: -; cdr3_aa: CASSFLGGSNYGYTF; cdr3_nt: TGTGCCAGCAGCTTCCTGGGGGGCTCTAACTATGGCTACACCTTC
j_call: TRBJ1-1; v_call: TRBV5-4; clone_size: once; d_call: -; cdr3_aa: CASSFETASRAEAFF; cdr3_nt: TGTGCCAGCAGCTTTGAGACGGCGAGCAGGGCTGAAGCTTTCTTT
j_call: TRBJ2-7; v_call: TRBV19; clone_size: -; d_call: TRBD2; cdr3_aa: CASSIVSSGRTYEQYF; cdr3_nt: TGTGCCAGTAGTATAGTGAGTAGCGGGAGGACCTACGAGCAGTACTTC
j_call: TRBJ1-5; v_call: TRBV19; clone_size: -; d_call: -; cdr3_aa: CASSMSGQPQHF; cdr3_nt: TGCGCCAGTAGTATGAGCGGTCAGCCCCAGCATTTT
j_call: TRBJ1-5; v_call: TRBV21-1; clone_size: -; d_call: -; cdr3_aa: CASSTKRGGSKAPNQPQHF; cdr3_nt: TGTGCCAGCAGCACAAAGAGAGGCGGGTCAAAAGCCCCCAATCAGCCCCAGCATTTT
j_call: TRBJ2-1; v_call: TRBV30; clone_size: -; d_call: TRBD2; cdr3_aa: CAWPPGLESNEQFF; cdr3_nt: TGTGCCTGGCCTCCGGGACTAGAGAGCAATGAGCAGTTCTTC
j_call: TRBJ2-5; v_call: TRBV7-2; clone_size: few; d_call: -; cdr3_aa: CASSLAFGQETQYF; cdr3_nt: TGTGCCAGCAGCTTAGCGTTTGGACAAGAGACCCAGTACTTC
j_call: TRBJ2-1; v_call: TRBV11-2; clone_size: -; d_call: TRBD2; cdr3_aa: CASSFATSGRGNEQFF; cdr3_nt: TGTGCCAGCAGCTTTGCGACTAGCGGGAGGGGGAATGAGCAGTTCTTC
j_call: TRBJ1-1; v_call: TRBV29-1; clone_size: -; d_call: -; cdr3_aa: CSVQRGALAEAFF; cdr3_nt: TGCAGCGTTCAAAGGGGGGCTTTGGCTGAAGCTTTCTTT
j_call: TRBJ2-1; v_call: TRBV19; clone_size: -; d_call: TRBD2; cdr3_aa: CASTGAGGSSYNEQFF; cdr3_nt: TGTGCCAGTACCGGGGCGGGCGGGAGCTCCTACAATGAGCAGTTCTTC
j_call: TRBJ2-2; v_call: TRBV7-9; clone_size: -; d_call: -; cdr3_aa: CASSIQPGLKTGELFF; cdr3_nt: TGTGCCAGCAGTATTCAGCCGGGGCTAAAAACCGGGGAGCTGTTTTTT
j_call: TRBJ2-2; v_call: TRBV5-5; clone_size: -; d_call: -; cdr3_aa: CASSLVVVGADTGELFF; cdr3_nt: TGTGCCAGCAGCTTGGTGGTCGTTGGGGCAGACACCGGGGAGCTGTTTTTT
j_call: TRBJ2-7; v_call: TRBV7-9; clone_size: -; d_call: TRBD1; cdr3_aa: CASSLVPGGLYEQYF; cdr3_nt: TGTGCCAGCAGCTTAGTGCCAGGGGGCCTGTACGAGCAGTACTTC
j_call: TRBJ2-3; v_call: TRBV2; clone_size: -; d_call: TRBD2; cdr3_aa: CASLSSGNTDTQYF; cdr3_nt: TGTGCCAGCCTTTCGAGCGGGAACACAGATACGCAGTATTTT
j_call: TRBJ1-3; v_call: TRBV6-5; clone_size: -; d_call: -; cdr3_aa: CATTVGPGNTIYF; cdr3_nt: TGTGCCACCACAGTTGGTCCTGGAAACACCATATATTTT
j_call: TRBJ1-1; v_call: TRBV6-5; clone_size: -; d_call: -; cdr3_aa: CASSTDRSNTEAFF; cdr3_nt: TGTGCCAGCAGCACAGACCGCTCAAACACTGAAGCTTTCTTT
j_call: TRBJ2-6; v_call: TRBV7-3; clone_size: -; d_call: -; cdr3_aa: CASSLTQGSGANVLTF; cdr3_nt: TGTGCCAGCAGCTTAACACAGGGATCTGGGGCCAACGTCCTGACTTTC
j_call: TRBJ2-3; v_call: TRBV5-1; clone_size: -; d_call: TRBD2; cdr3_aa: CASSFKSGGGTDTQYF; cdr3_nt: TGCGCCAGCAGCTTCAAGAGCGGGGGGGGCACAGATACGCAGTATTTT
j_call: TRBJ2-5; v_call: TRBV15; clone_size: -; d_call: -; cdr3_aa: CATSRDHPGGPSFKETQYF; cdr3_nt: TGTGCCACCAGCAGAGATCATCCAGGGGGGCCCTCATTCAAAGAGACCCAGTACTTC
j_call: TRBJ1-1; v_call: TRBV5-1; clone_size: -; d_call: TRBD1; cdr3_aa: CASDTGDVKGPEAFF; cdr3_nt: TGCGCCAGCGACACAGGGGACGTCAAGGGTCCTGAAGCTTTCTTT
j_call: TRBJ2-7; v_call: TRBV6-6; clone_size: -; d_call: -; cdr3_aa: CASSYSSPPREQYF; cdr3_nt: TGTGCCAGCAGTTACTCGAGTCCCCCTAGGGAGCAGTACTTC
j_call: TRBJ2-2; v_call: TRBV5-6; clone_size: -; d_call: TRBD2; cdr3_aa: CASRRERRETGELFF; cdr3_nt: TGTGCCAGCAGGAGGGAGAGGCGGGAGACCGGGGAGCTGTTTTTT
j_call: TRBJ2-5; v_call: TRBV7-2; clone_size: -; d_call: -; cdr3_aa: CASTVPGAETQYF; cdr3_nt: TGTGCCAGCACCGTCCCTGGGGCAGAGACCCAGTACTTC
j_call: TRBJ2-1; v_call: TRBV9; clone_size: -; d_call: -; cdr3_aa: CASSPRTQGGHNEQFF; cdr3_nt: TGTGCCAGCAGCCCCCGGACTCAGGGAGGTCACAATGAGCAGTTCTTC
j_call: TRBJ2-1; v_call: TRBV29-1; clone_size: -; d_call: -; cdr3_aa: CSVRGNEQFF; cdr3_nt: TGCAGCGTACGGGGTAATGAGCAGTTCTTC
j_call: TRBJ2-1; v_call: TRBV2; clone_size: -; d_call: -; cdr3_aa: CASSLTKGLGNEQFF; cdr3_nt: TGTGCCAGCAGCTTAACAAAAGGTTTGGGGAATGAGCAGTTCTTC
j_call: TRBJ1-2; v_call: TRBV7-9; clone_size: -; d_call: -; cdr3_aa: CASSLAGASYYGYTF; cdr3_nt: TGTGCCAGCAGCTTAGCTGGGGCCTCGTATTATGGCTACACCTTC
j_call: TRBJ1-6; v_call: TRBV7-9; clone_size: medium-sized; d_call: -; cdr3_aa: CASQRGGSYNSPLHF; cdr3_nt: TGTGCCAGCCAGCGCGGCGGCTCCTATAATTCACCCCTCCACTTT
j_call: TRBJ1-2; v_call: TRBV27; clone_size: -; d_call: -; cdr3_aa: CASSYRTESYGYTF; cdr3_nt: TGTGCCAGCAGTTATAGGACAGAAAGCTATGGCTACACCTTC
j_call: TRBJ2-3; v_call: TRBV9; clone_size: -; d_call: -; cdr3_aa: CASSNRAESTDTQYF; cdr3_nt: TGTGCCAGCTCTAACCGGGCGGAAAGCACAGATACGCAGTATTTT
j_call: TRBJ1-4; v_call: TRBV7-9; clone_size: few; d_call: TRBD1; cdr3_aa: CASSPGGTASEKLFF; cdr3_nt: TGTGCCAGCAGCCCAGGGGGCACCGCTAGTGAAAAACTGTTTTTT
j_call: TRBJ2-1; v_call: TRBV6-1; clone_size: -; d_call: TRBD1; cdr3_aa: CASSEALIGTGYNEQFF; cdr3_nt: TGTGCCAGCAGTGAAGCGCTTATCGGGACAGGGTACAATGAGCAGTTCTTC
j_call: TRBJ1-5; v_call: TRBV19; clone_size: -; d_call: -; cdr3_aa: CASSIATPGQPQHF; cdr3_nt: TGTGCCAGTAGTATTGCGACCCCAGGGCAGCCCCAGCATTTT
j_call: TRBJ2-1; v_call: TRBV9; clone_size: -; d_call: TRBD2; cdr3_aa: CASSVALLAGYNEQFF; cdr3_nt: TGTGCCAGCAGCGTAGCTCTACTAGCGGGCTACAATGAGCAGTTCTTC